This TCR beta chain derives from a study of blood T cell repertoires in COVID-19. The table came from immunoSEQ multiplex PCR; TCRdb's copy has only in-frame clones and leaves some out. The data show some 350,000 clones, with around 87% seen just once and approximately 1% held by the top ten. There are 14 residues in the CDR3. Per the germline V gene, CDR1 is SGHDT and CDR2 is YYEEEE. V was clipped by 0 bases and J by 1 base, with 5 bases between them. The chain links TRBV5-6 to TRBJ2-4; D is uncertain. The sample consisted of PBMCs or T cells enriched from blood (not recorded which). The sequence came from a man between 18 and 35 years old who had recovered from COVID-19. CDR3 loop: CASSLVEAKNIQYF. CDR3 DNA: TGTGCCAGCAGCTTGGTTGAGGCCAAAAACATTCAGTACTTC. Full variable domain (missing parts from reference TRBV5-6 and TRBJ2-4): DAGVTQSPTHLIKTRGQQVTLRCSPKSGHDTVSWYQQALGQGPQFIFQYYEEEERQRGNFPDRFSGHQFPNYSSELNVNALLLGDSALYLCASSLVEAKNIQYFGAGTRLSVL.